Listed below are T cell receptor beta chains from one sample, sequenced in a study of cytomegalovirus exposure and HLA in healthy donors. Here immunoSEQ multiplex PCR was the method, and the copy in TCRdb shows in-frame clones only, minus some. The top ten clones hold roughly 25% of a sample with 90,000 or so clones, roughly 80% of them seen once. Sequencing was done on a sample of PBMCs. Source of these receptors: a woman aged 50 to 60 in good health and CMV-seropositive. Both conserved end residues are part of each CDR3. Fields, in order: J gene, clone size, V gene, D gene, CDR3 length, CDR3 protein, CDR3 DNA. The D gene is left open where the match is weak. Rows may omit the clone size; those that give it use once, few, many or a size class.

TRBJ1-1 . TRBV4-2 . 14 CASSQEGSGSEAFF TGTGCCAGCAGCCAAGAGGGCTCTGGGTCTGAAGCTTTCTTT
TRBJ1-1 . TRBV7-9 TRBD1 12 CSSSDTGGRAFF TGTTCCAGCAGCGATACAGGGGGACGGGCTTTCTTT
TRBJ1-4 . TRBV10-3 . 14 CASRRQGMGEKLFF TGTGCCAGCCGACGGCAGGGGATGGGTGAAAAACTGTTTTTT
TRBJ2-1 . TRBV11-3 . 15 CASSPRLDSYNEQFF TGTGCCAGCAGCCCCAGACTCGACTCCTACAATGAGCAGTTCTTC
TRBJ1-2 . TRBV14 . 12 CASSQGNSGYTF TGTGCCAGCAGCCAAGGCAACTCAGGCTACACCTTC
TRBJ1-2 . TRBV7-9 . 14 CASSSTTGNYGYTF TGTGCCAGCAGCTCTACCACAGGGAACTATGGCTACACCTTC
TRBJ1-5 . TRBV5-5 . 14 CASSLWGVNQPQHF TGTGCCAGCAGCTTGTGGGGCGTGAATCAGCCCCAGCATTTT
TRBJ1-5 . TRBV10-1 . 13 CASKSAGFQPQHF TGCGCCAGCAAGAGTGCAGGGTTTCAGCCCCAGCATTTT
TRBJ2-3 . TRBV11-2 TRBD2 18 CASSPGDISGGMGDTQYF TGTGCCAGCAGCCCCGGGGATATTAGCGGGGGGATGGGAGATACGCAGTATTTT
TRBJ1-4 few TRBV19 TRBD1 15 CASSSTGAKMEKLFF TGTGCCAGTAGTAGTACAGGGGCGAAAATGGAAAAACTGTTTTTT
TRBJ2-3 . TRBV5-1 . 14 CASSLGQVTDTQYF TGCGCCAGCAGCTTGGGACAGGTTACAGATACGCAGTATTTT
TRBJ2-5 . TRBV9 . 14 CASSVAEGPETQYF TGTGCCAGCAGCGTAGCGGAGGGGCCAGAGACCCAGTACTTC
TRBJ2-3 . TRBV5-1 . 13 CASSAELADTQYF TGCGCCAGCAGCGCGGAGCTAGCGGATACGCAGTATTTT
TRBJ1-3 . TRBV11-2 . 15 CASSPPQVGGNTIYF TGTGCCAGCAGCCCCCCCCAGGTGGGCGGAAACACCATATATTTT
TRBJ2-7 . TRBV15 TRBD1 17 CATSRAGTGTNSYEQYF TGTGCCACCAGCAGAGCAGGGACAGGGACTAACTCCTACGAGCAGTACTTC
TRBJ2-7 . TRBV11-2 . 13 CASSLDRRDEQYF TGTGCCAGCAGCTTAGATCGCAGGGACGAGCAGTACTTC
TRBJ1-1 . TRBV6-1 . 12 CASSEARGEAFF TGTGCCAGCAGTGAAGCCCGGGGTGAAGCTTTCTTT
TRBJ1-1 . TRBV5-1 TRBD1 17 CASSPGQLSRMNTEAFF TGCGCCAGCAGCCCGGGACAGCTTAGTCGTATGAACACTGAAGCTTTCTTT
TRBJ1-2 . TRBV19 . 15 CASRPLPEDNYGYTF TGTGCCAGTAGACCCCTCCCTGAGGATAACTATGGCTACACCTTC
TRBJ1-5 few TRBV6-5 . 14 CASSYGEGGQPQHF TGTGCCAGCTCCTACGGGGAGGGGGGTCAGCCCCAGCATTTT
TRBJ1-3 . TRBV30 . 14 CAWSRRTVGNTIYF TGTGCCTGGAGTAGACGGACAGTGGGAAACACCATATATTTT
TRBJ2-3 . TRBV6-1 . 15 CASSEGTARTDTQYF TGTGCCAGCAGTGAAGGGACAGCCCGCACAGATACGCAGTATTTT
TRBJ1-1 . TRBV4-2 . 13 CASSQGPPTEAFF TGTGCCAGCAGCCAAGGGCCGCCCACTGAAGCTTTCTTT